This entry is about one T cell receptor (beta chain). The CDR3 length is 16 residues. V shed 4 bases and J 0 bases; nucleotides not matched to a gene: 5. The germline CDR1 and CDR2 sequences are SGHTA and FQGNSA. Authors' data handling: Amplification with reference gene primers provided the estimates of nucleated cell counts. Assay used: immunoSEQ multiplex PCR; TCRdb lists only in-frame clones, some missing. The DNA gave D and trimming, while V, J and clone size come from that table. The table includes 200,000 to 300,000 clones, about four fifths detected once. This sample is part of a study of blood T cell repertoires in COVID-19. Study information: Sites in the United States, Italy and Spain provided acute and convalescent COVID-19 samples. Sources were T cells, B-cell-depleted T cells, or PBMCs; the material itself was cDNA or gDNA.

Input material: peripheral blood. The rearrangement joins TRBV7-2 to TRBJ1-3; 8 bases line up with TRBD1. This clonotype originated in a woman aged 80 or over with COVID-19, enrolled during active disease. The CDR3, as DNA: TGTGCCAGCAGCTCTACAGGGGGTCCCTCTGGAAACACCATATATTTT. It is translated as CASSSTGGPSGNTIYF.